A single sample gave rise to the 4 T cell receptor beta chains below, sequenced in a study of post-analysis software for immune sequencing data. Study-level findings and limits: TRBV5-6, TRBV5-1 and TRBV20-1 were among a few TRBV segments more frequent in patients than controls.

cDNA libraries of TCR beta carried unique molecular identifiers. TCRdb re-called the PCR reads with MiXCR, one entry per CDR3 protein. The sample has over 250,000 distinct CDR3 sequences; about 38% are singletons. These TCRs are of unknown antigen specificity. Sequenced: blood. The receptors were sampled from a girl under 18 with multiple sclerosis.

This clonotype was seen more than once but under ten times. The gene calls are TRBV7-2 and TRBJ2-2; 10 nucleotides align to TRBD2. This CDR3 comprises 15 residues. Germline CDR1 SGHTA, CDR2 FQGNSA. V trimming: 4 bases; J trimming: 5 bases; junction bases outside the gene matches: 4. CDR3 DNA sequence: TGTGCCAGCAGCTATCGGACTAGCGGAACCGGGGAGCTGTTTTTT. Residues: CASSYRTSGTGELFF.

This clonotype has ten or more counts. V gene TRBV20-1 combines with J gene TRBJ1-1; tentative D call: TRBD1 (6 bases). Germline-derived CDR1 and CDR2 are DFQATT and SNEGSKA (reference sequence). V was cut by 6 bases and J by 2 bases, with 13 bases left in between. CDR3 length equals 13 residues. In DNA form, the CDR3 reads TGCAGTGCAGAACAGGGCGGAAACACTGAAGCTTTCTTT. This translates into CSAEQGGNTEAFF.

Ten or more counts support this clonotype. The rearrangement uses TRBV29-1 and TRBJ1-1; no clear D. CDR3 length equals 11 residues. The germline V and J ends were trimmed by 5 bases and 1 base, with 5 bases remaining between them. CDR1 SQVTM and CDR2 ANQGSEA come from the germline V gene. CDR3 nucleotide sequence: TGCAGCGTTTGGGGGAACACTGAAGCTTTCTTT. As protein: CSVWGNTEAFF.

Many counts were recorded for this clonotype. The chain uses TRBV28 and TRBJ2-1; D call uncertain. CDR1 and CDR2 from the germline V gene are MDHEN and SYDVKM. There are 12 residues in the CDR3. V lost 5 bases and J 12 bases, leaving 14 bases between the germline ends. CDR3 protein: CASSHPTGGQFF. CDR3 DNA: TGTGCCAGCAGTCACCCTACGGGTGGGCAGTTCTTC.